This T cell receptor beta chain was sequenced for a study of CD8 T cells in Susac syndrome. RNA amounts of 0.5 to 1 ug underwent reverse transcription with random hexamers. In TCRdb, the immunoSEQ multiplex PCR reads were re-called with MiXCR into one record per CDR3 protein. The profile covers about 140,000 distinct CDR3 sequences, with 95% appearing a single time and more than 0.15% taken by the ten largest. This CDR3 is built from 13 residues. V shed 2 bases and J shed 3 bases, with 7 bases lying between them. Diagnostic criteria for definite or probable disease, in their recently defined form, were met by the patients with Susac syndrome.

The clonotype was recovered from a human donor with Susac syndrome. Source material: CD8+ T cells from PBMCs. This chain joins TRBV12-3 or TRBV12-4 and TRBJ1-2; D is undetermined. This CDR3 is CASSLSPDYGYTF. CDR3 DNA: TGTGCCAGCAGTTTAAGTCCGGACTATGGCTACACCTTC.